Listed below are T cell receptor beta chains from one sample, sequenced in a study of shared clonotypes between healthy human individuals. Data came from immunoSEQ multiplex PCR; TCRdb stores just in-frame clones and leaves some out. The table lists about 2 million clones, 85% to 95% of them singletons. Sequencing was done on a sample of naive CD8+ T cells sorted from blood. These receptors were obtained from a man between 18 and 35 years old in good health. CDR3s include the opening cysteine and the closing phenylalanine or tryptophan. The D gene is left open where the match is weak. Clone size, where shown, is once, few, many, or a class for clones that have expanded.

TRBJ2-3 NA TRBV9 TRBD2 CASSLLAGSTDTQYF TGTGCCAGCAGCCTTCTAGCGGGCAGCACAGATACGCAGTATTTT
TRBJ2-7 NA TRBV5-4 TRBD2 CASSSSGRSPYEQYF TGTGCCAGCAGCTCTAGCGGGAGGAGCCCCTACGAGCAGTACTTC
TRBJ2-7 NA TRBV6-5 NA CASSYSEGGREQYF TGTGCCAGCAGTTACTCGGAGGGGGGCAGAGAGCAGTACTTC
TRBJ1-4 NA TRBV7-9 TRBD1 CASSSRTGGEEKLFF TGTGCCAGCAGCTCCCGGACAGGGGGAGAAGAAAAACTGTTTTTT
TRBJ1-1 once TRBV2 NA CASSEPRVHSNTEAFF TGTGCCAGCAGTGAACCCCGGGTACACTCGAACACTGAAGCTTTCTTT
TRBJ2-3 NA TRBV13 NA CASSLSPSGTDTQYF TGTGCCAGCAGCTTATCGCCTAGCGGCACAGATACGCAGTATTTT
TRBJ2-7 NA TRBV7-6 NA CASSLTGSHEQYF TGTGCCAGCAGCTTAACGGGTTCCCACGAGCAGTACTTC
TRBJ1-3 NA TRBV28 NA CASSSASGQIGNTIYF TGTGCCAGCAGTTCTGCTTCTGGGCAGATTGGAAACACCATATATTTT
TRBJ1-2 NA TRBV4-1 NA CASSQRLTATGYGYTF TGCGCCAGCAGCCAAAGGTTAACGGCGACGGGTTATGGCTACACCTTC
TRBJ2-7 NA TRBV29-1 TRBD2 CSSSGRGSGDEQYF TGCAGCTCCAGCGGGAGAGGTTCGGGGGACGAGCAGTACTTC
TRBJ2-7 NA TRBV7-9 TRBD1 CASSETGGYEQYF TGTGCCAGCAGCGAGACAGGGGGCTACGAGCAGTACTTC
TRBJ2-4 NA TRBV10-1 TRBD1 CASSPTGYFNIQYF TGCGCCAGCAGTCCGACAGGGTATTTTAACATTCAGTACTTC
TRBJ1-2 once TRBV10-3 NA CAISESLDFNYGYTF TGTGCCATCAGTGAGTCGCTGGATTTTAACTATGGCTACACCTTC
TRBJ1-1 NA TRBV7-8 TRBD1 CASSPLAGGTEAFF TGTGCCAGCAGCCCTCTGGCAGGGGGGACTGAAGCTTTCTTT
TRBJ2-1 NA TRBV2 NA CASTRGSYNEQFF TGTGCCAGCACCCGGGGGAGCTACAATGAGCAGTTCTTC
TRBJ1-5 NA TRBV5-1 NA CASSLAGLSNQPQHF TGCGCCAGCAGCTTGGCAGGGCTTAGCAATCAGCCCCAGCATTTT
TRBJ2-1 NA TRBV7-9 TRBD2 CASSLESGGSPREFF TGTGCCAGCAGCTTAGAGTCCGGGGGGTCACCCCGCGAGTTCTTC
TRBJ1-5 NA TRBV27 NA CASGPAGSNQPQHF TGTGCCAGCGGCCCGGCAGGAAGCAATCAGCCCCAGCATTTT
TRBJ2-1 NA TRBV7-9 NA CASSLVEGNEQLF TGTGCCAGCAGCTTAGTTGAGGGCAATGAGCAGCTCTTC
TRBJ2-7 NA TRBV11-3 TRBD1 CASSPSRIMDRTYYEQYF TGTGCCAGCAGCCCGAGCCGAATCATGGACAGGACCTACTACGAGCAGTACTTC
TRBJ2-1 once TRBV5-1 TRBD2 CASSPGSGGQYNEQFF TGCGCCAGCAGCCCGGGTAGCGGGGGGCAATACAATGAGCAGTTCTTC
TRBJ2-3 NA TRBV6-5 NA CASRITSTDTQYF TGTGCCAGCAGGATAACTAGCACAGATACGCAGTATTTT
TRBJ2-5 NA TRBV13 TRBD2 CASSFPSSGGQETQYF TGTGCCAGCAGCTTCCCCTCTAGCGGGGGGCAAGAGACCCAGTACTTC
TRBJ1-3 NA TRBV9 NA CASSVAVEGNTIYF TGTGCCAGCAGCGTAGCAGTGGAGGGGAACACCATATATTTT
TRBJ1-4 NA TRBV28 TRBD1 CASSLGFPGQGDWEKLFF TGTGCCAGCAGTTTAGGTTTCCCCGGACAGGGTGATTGGGAAAAACTGTTTTTT
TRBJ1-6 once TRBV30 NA CAWSVREIYNSPLHF TGTGCCTGGAGTGTAAGGGAAATCTATAATTCACCCCTCCACTTT